A selection of T cell receptor beta chains follows, all from one sample in a study of blood T cell repertoires in COVID-19. Profiled with immunoSEQ multiplex PCR; TCRdb holds only in-frame clones, not every one. The repertoire holds some 210,000 clones, around nine tenths seen once, with 6.2% in the top ten. Input material: peripheral blood. These receptors were obtained from a woman in her thirties or forties who had recovered from COVID-19. The CDR3 runs from the conserved cysteine through the conserved F or W. A D gene is named only where the DNA matches it firmly. A row's size may be missing; if present it is once, few, many or a size class.

CAWSKPGLEFF	TGTGCCTGGAGCAAACCGGGACTTGAGTTCTTC	TRBV30	TRBJ2-1	NA	NA
CASSSQSGVIGNGYTF	TGTGCCAGCAGCTCGCAATCAGGGGTAATTGGAAATGGCTACACCTTC	TRBV11-2	TRBJ1-2	once	NA
CASSSTRNTGELFF	TGTGCCAGCAGCTCAACGCGAAACACCGGGGAGCTGTTTTTT	TRBV11-3	TRBJ2-2	once	NA
CASSQTSGTNTGELFF	TGTGCCAGCAGCCAAACTTCAGGGACGAACACCGGGGAGCTGTTTTTT	TRBV3-1/TRBV3-2	TRBJ2-2	NA	NA
CASSSGQKNYGYTF	TGTGCCAGCAGCTCGGGACAGAAGAACTATGGCTACACCTTC	TRBV7-9	TRBJ1-2	few	TRBD1
CASSPGGTDTQYF	TGTGCCAGCAGTCCGGGGGGCACAGATACGCAGTATTTT	TRBV27	TRBJ2-3	NA	NA
CASSQEGAGGPGGANVLTF	TGTGCCAGCAGCCAAGAAGGGGCGGGAGGGCCTGGTGGGGCCAACGTCCTGACTTTC	TRBV3-1/TRBV3-2	TRBJ2-6	NA	TRBD2
CASSEGLAKNIQYF	TGCGCCAGCAGTGAGGGACTAGCCAAAAACATTCAGTACTTC	TRBV10-2	TRBJ2-4	NA	NA
CASSHRLAGGLNEQFF	TGTGCCAGCAGCCACAGATTAGCGGGAGGGCTCAATGAGCAGTTCTTC	TRBV11-2	TRBJ2-1	NA	TRBD2
CASSPRQGGNTEAFF	TGTGCCAGCAGCCCCCGACAGGGGGGGAACACTGAAGCTTTCTTT	TRBV7-2	TRBJ1-1	NA	TRBD1
CASSAGGQPTGYTF	TGTGCCAGCAGCGCCGGGGGACAGCCAACTGGCTACACCTTC	TRBV9	TRBJ1-2	NA	TRBD1
CASSNTDRGSNQPQHF	TGTGCCAGCAGCAATACGGACAGGGGGAGCAATCAGCCCCAGCATTTT	TRBV5-6	TRBJ1-5	NA	TRBD1
CASSRRSSNPQHF	TGTGCCAGTAGTAGGCGGAGCAGTAACCCCCAGCATTTT	TRBV19	TRBJ1-5	NA	NA
CASSVASDPRTETFF	TGTGCCAGCAGCGTCGCGTCAGACCCGCGGACTGAAACTTTCTTT	TRBV9	TRBJ1-1	NA	NA
CAWSMDMTGRETQYF	TGTGCCTGGAGTATGGACATGACAGGGAGAGAGACCCAGTACTTC	TRBV30	TRBJ2-5	NA	TRBD1
CASSLVAGTDTQYF	TGTGCCAGCAGCTTAGTAGCGGGAACAGATACGCAGTATTTT	TRBV7-3	TRBJ2-3	NA	TRBD2
CASSRQVSLINEQFF	TGTGCCAGCAGTCGACAGGTTTCCCTCATCAATGAGCAGTTCTTC	TRBV27	TRBJ2-1	NA	NA
CASSQDFSGTGFDF	TGTGCCAGCAGCCAAGATTTTTCGGGGACAGGTTTTGACTTT	TRBV3-1/TRBV3-2	TRBJ1-6	NA	TRBD1
CASSLGGSTEAFF	TGCGCCAGCAGCTTGGGAGGGAGCACTGAAGCTTTCTTT	TRBV5-1	TRBJ1-1	NA	NA
CASSPPSDTQYF	TGTGCCAGCAGTCCCCCTAGTGATACGCAGTATTTT	TRBV12-3/TRBV12-4	TRBJ2-3	NA	NA
CASSCISAPAVNQGTDNEKLFF	NA	TRBV23-1	TRBJ1-4	NA	NA
CASSERQGVFTGNTIYF	TGTGCCAGCAGTGAGAGACAGGGTGTTTTTACTGGAAACACCATATATTTT	TRBV6-1	TRBJ1-3	NA	TRBD1
CASAQEGDTIYF	TGCGCCAGCGCCCAGGAGGGAGACACCATATATTTT	TRBV5-1	TRBJ1-3	NA	NA
CASSTPVVAGVPWAYEQYF	TGTGCCAGTAGTACCCCGGTGGTAGCGGGAGTTCCTTGGGCCTACGAGCAGTACTTC	TRBV19	TRBJ2-7	NA	TRBD2
CSVGAGVLQETQYF	TGCAGCGTTGGTGCGGGGGTCCTTCAAGAGACCCAGTACTTC	TRBV29-1	TRBJ2-5	NA	TRBD2
CASSPTSGRITSYNEQFF	TGTGCCAGCAGTCCCACTAGCGGGAGAATTACCTCCTACAATGAGCAGTTCTTC	TRBV2	TRBJ2-1	NA	TRBD2
CASSLEVGGDTEAFF	TGTGCCAGCAGCTTAGAGGTGGGGGGGGACACTGAAGCTTTCTTT	TRBV11-2	TRBJ1-1	NA	NA
CASSRTGVENTEAFF	TGTGCCAGCAGCCGGACAGGGGTCGAGAACACTGAAGCTTTCTTT	TRBV3-1/TRBV3-2	TRBJ1-1	NA	TRBD1
CASSSTGSNQPQHF	TGTGCCAGCAGCTCAACAGGGAGCAATCAGCCCCAGCATTTT	TRBV7-9	TRBJ1-5	NA	NA
CASSQDRAAPYGYTF	TGTGCCAGCTCTCAGGACAGGGCTGCTCCTTATGGCTACACCTTC	TRBV18	TRBJ1-2	NA	TRBD1
CASSLGTAPGSGEQYF	TGTGCCAGCAGCTTAGGGACAGCCCCCGGATCTGGCGAGCAGTACTTC	TRBV11-3	TRBJ2-7	NA	NA
CASKAGGPYEQYF	TGTGCCAGTAAGGCGGGAGGGCCCTACGAGCAGTACTTC	TRBV19	TRBJ2-7	NA	TRBD2
CASSLFAETQYF	TGTGCCAGCAGCTTGTTCGCGGAGACCCAGTACTTC	TRBV11-1	TRBJ2-5	NA	NA
CASSLFGWGLNTEAFF	TGTGCCAGCAGTTTATTCGGATGGGGACTCAACACTGAAGCTTTCTTT	TRBV27	TRBJ1-1	NA	NA
CASSEAGDTEAFF	TGTGCCAGCAGTGAAGCGGGAGACACTGAAGCTTTCTTT	TRBV6-1	TRBJ1-1	NA	NA
CASSLPGGRALEQFF	TGCGCCAGCAGCTTACCCGGCGGGAGGGCGCTCGAGCAGTTCTTC	TRBV5-1	TRBJ2-1	NA	TRBD2
CATSDPSSGGYNNEQFF	TGTGCCACCAGTGACCCTAGTAGCGGCGGATATAACAATGAGCAGTTCTTC	TRBV24-1	TRBJ2-1	NA	NA
CASSEEQGTSPLHF	TGTGCCAGCAGTGAAGAGCAGGGTACCTCACCCCTCCACTTT	TRBV6-1	TRBJ1-6	NA	NA
CASSRRKTGGKNYEQYF	TGTGCCAGCAGCCGACGAAAGACAGGGGGCAAAAACTACGAGCAGTACTTC	TRBV7-9	TRBJ2-7	NA	TRBD1
CAWSVGVGRNYGYTF	TGTGCCTGGAGTGTCGGGGTCGGGAGGAACTATGGCTACACCTTC	TRBV30	TRBJ1-2	once	NA
CASSTKTRTEAFF	TGTGCCAGCTCTACCAAGACTCGGACTGAAGCTTTCTTT	TRBV18	TRBJ1-1	NA	NA
CASSYAQGYSTDTQYF	TGTGCCAGCAGTTACGCACAGGGATATAGCACAGATACGCAGTATTTT	TRBV6-2/TRBV6-3	TRBJ2-3	once	NA
CASSQDRGNTEAFF	TGCGCCAGCAGCCAAGATAGAGGGAACACTGAAGCTTTCTTT	TRBV4-3	TRBJ1-1	few	NA
CASSTGQGPSYNEQFF	TGTGCCAGCAGCACGGGACAGGGACCATCCTACAATGAGCAGTTCTTC	TRBV5-8	TRBJ2-1	NA	TRBD1
CASSYSINLAKNIQYF	TGTGCCAGCAGTTACTCAATTAATCTAGCCAAAAACATTCAGTACTTC	TRBV6-5	TRBJ2-4	NA	NA
CASNEEGNTEAFF	TGCGCCAGCAATGAGGAGGGGAACACTGAAGCTTTCTTT	TRBV5-1	TRBJ1-1	NA	NA
CASSSKTGTGGSEKLFF	TGTGCCAGCAGCTCTAAGACCGGGACAGGGGGGAGTGAAAAACTGTTTTTT	TRBV11-2	TRBJ1-4	NA	TRBD1